Listed below are T cell receptor beta chains from one sample, sequenced in a study of blood T cell repertoires in COVID-19. Clones were read by immunoSEQ multiplex PCR, and TCRdb kept only the in-frame ones, dropping some. The table has about 400,000 clones, roughly 91% seen once. Source material: PBMCs or T cells enriched from blood (not recorded which). The receptors were gathered from a woman aged 25 to 39 who had recovered from COVID-19. The CDR3 runs from the conserved cysteine through the conserved F or W.

CDR3 protein: CASSTTHRAEQYF
J gene: TRBJ2-7
V gene: TRBV19

CDR3 protein: CASSHLGQGLFYEQYF
J gene: TRBJ2-7
V gene: TRBV4-1

CDR3 protein: CASSSLRPSNTGELFF
J gene: TRBJ2-2
V gene: TRBV14

CDR3 protein: CARTGRGEKLFF
J gene: TRBJ1-4
V gene: TRBV30

CDR3 protein: CASSLAGTGVDGYTF
J gene: TRBJ1-2
V gene: TRBV5-4

CDR3 protein: CAWSVMRQTSGRANEQFF
J gene: TRBJ2-1
V gene: TRBV30

CDR3 protein: CASKKGGIGTDTQYF
J gene: TRBJ2-3
V gene: TRBV28

CDR3 protein: CASSQELVGTALNYGYTF
J gene: TRBJ1-2
V gene: TRBV4-1

CDR3 protein: CATSDLASGRIDEQFF
J gene: TRBJ2-1
V gene: TRBV24-1

CDR3 protein: CASSQALAGANEQYF
J gene: TRBJ2-7
V gene: TRBV4-3

CDR3 protein: CASSEMAGFYSNQPQHF
J gene: TRBJ1-5
V gene: TRBV6-1

CDR3 protein: CATSDHTGDGDSNQPQHF
J gene: TRBJ1-5
V gene: TRBV24-1

CDR3 protein: CASSLGQKEKLFF
J gene: TRBJ1-4
V gene: TRBV5-1

CDR3 protein: CASSLRLAGANTEAFF
J gene: TRBJ1-1
V gene: TRBV7-9

CDR3 protein: CASSYRQPQHF
J gene: TRBJ1-5
V gene: TRBV28

CDR3 protein: CASGLDRTVSSGANVLTF
J gene: TRBJ2-6
V gene: TRBV12-5

CDR3 protein: CASSPDRGIYEQYF
J gene: TRBJ2-7
V gene: TRBV7-2

CDR3 protein: CASSPVSTAKAFF
J gene: TRBJ1-1
V gene: TRBV18

CDR3 protein: CASSEHFSSGANVLTF
J gene: TRBJ2-6
V gene: TRBV6-1

CDR3 protein: CASSLGRRGNQPQHF
J gene: TRBJ1-5
V gene: TRBV27

CDR3 protein: CASSVARAAGSNEQFF
J gene: TRBJ2-1
V gene: TRBV9

CDR3 protein: CSVRTGETQYF
J gene: TRBJ2-5
V gene: TRBV29-1

CDR3 protein: CASSTTGYNSPLHF
J gene: TRBJ1-6
V gene: TRBV9

CDR3 protein: CASSIGTGNEDTQYF
J gene: TRBJ2-3
V gene: TRBV19

CDR3 protein: CATSRDPSTEAFF
J gene: TRBJ1-1
V gene: TRBV15

CDR3 protein: CASSVGQGASYEQYF
J gene: TRBJ2-7
V gene: TRBV2